The 16 T cell receptor beta chains below come from one sample, sequenced in a study of blood T cell repertoires in COVID-19. TCRdb keeps only in-frame clones here, not all; method: immunoSEQ multiplex PCR. The table records 15,000 to 20,000 clones, around 80% of them present only once. Sequenced sample: peripheral blood. These receptors all come from a man aged 60-69 years with acute or convalescent COVID-19.

The chain recombines TRBV2 with TRBJ1-6; 7 nucleotides line up with TRBD1. CDR1 is SNHLY and CDR2 is FYNNEI in the germline V gene. Trimming at V came to 5 bases and at J to 7 bases, leaving 8 bases not matched to a gene. The CDR3 runs 15 residues. The CDR3 bases are TGTGCCAGCAGTATAACAGGGGTGGGGAATTCACCCCTCCACTTT. This gives the protein CASSITGVGNSPLHF.

This rearrangement joins TRBV18 to TRBJ1-1; possibly TRBD1 for D (6 bases). CDR1 and CDR2 (germline): KGHSH, LQKENI. V was clipped by 6 bases and J by 1 base, with 24 bases between them. This CDR3 has 18 residues. The CDR3 loop reads CASSHALGGRGENTEAFF. CDR3 sequence (DNA): TGTGCCAGCTCCCATGCCCTTGGGGGCAGAGGGGAGAACACTGAAGCTTTCTTT.

The chain is built from TRBV7-3 and TRBJ2-3; 7 nucleotides line up with TRBD1. The CDR3 has 15 residues. The junction had 4 bases not matched to a gene; V was cut back by 3 bases and J by 1 base. Germline CDR1 is SGHTA and CDR2 is FQGTGA. CDR3 sequence (DNA): TGTGCCAGCAGCTTTTCGAGGGGGCGCACAGATACGCAGTATTTT. Residues: CASSFSRGRTDTQYF.

The chain is built from TRBV9 and TRBJ2-1; 8 nucleotides align to TRBD1. V lost 5 bases to trimming and J lost 4 bases; unmatched junction nucleotides: 11. Germline V gives CDR1 SGDLS, CDR2 YYNGEE. This CDR3 has 16 residues. In DNA form, the CDR3 reads TGTGCCAGCAGTCCTACCGGGACAGGAAATTACAATGAGCAGTTCTTC. This encodes CASSPTGTGNYNEQFF.

This chain connects TRBV18 to TRBJ1-3; D remains ambiguous. Germline V lookup: CDR1 KGHSH, CDR2 LQKENI. CDR3 length equals 11 residues. V lost 5 bases and J lost 8, with 7 bases in between. This CDR3 reads CASSNQDTIYF. CDR3 nucleotides: TGTGCCAGCTCAAATCAGGACACCATATATTTT.

The gene calls are TRBV4-2 and TRBJ1-6, with a tentative D call TRBD1 (5 bases). CDR1 and CDR2 (germline): LGHNA, YNFKEQ. CDR3 length: 14 residues. Trimming shortened V by 3 bases and J by 7 bases, and 10 bases separated the two germline ends. In DNA, the CDR3 is TGTGCCAGCAGCCATCAGGGTGGGAATTCACCCCTCCACTTT. As protein: CASSHQGGNSPLHF.

This chain links TRBV19 with TRBJ1-1; the D gene is possibly TRBD1 (5 bases). Germline V gene data show CDR1 as LNHDA and CDR2 as SQIVND (reference sequence). This CDR3 is 15 amino acids long. The V end was cut by 5 bases, the J end by 2 bases, with 15 bases between. Here the CDR3 DNA reads TGTGCCAGTAGTTTCGGAGGGGCGAGAAACACTGAAGCTTTCTTT. Translation gives CASSFGGARNTEAFF.

The rearrangement joins TRBV2 to TRBJ2-7, with TRBD2 as a possible D gene (5 bases). Germline assignment: CDR1 SNHLY and CDR2 FYNNEI. Trimming removed 6 bases from V and 2 bases from J, with 17 bases in between. This CDR3 has 15 amino acids. CDR3 residues: CASRAVAHSAYEQYF. CDR3 nucleotide sequence: TGTGCCAGCAGAGCGGTGGCGCACTCCGCCTACGAGCAGTACTTC.

V gene TRBV10-3 combines with J gene TRBJ2-2; the match to TRBD1 covers 11 bases. Germline CDR1 is ENHRY and CDR2 is SYGVKD. Losses at the gene ends were 9 bases for V and 4 bases for J; bases not matched to a gene: 4. The CDR3 runs to 14 residues. The CDR3 nucleotides read TGTGCCATACTCGGGACAGGGGGCACCGGGGAGCTGTTTTTT. It encodes CAILGTGGTGELFF.

The chain employs TRBV5-1 and TRBJ2-3; D possibly corresponds to TRBD2 (5 bases). With 5 bases removed from V and 1 base from J, the gap between germline ends came to 17 bases. The CDR3 contains 16 residues. The germline V gene has CDR1 SGHRS and CDR2 YFSETQ. The CDR3 spells CASRPDPIGGTDTQYF. The CDR3 bases are TGCGCCAGCAGGCCCGACCCTATCGGGGGCACAGATACGCAGTATTTT.

CDR3 in amino acids: CASSLAHTVVGNTIYF. Written as DNA, the CDR3 is TGTGCCAGCAGCTTAGCGCACACAGTAGTTGGAAACACCATATATTTT. The J gene is TRBJ1-3, the V gene TRBV7-8; D remains ambiguous. The length of the CDR3 is 16 residues. Germline CDR1 is SGHVS and CDR2 is FQNEAQ. Trimming took off 0 bases at V and 3 bases at J, with 12 bases between the two ends.

V usage is TRBV18 and J usage is TRBJ1-1; D not certain. The germline V gene has CDR1 KGHSH and CDR2 LQKENI. This CDR3 spans 15 amino acids. Trimming stripped 4 bases from V and 1 base from J, with 13 bases between. This CDR3 is CASSQNQVGNTEAFF. CDR3 sequence (DNA): TGTGCCAGCTCACAGAACCAGGTGGGGAACACTGAAGCTTTCTTT.

The CDR3, as DNA: TGCAGTGCGCCCACTAGCGGGTCCCAGTACTTC. Protein sequence: CSAPTSGSQYF. V usage is TRBV20-1 and J usage is TRBJ2-5, with 9 nucleotides matching TRBD2. Germline V CDR1 and CDR2: DFQATT, SNEGSKA (reference sequence). The CDR3 runs 11 residues. V dropped 6 bases and J dropped 9; count of bases not matched to a gene: 5.

The CDR3 spells CSAKREILFF. The CDR3 coding sequence is TGCAGTGCTAAAAGAGAAATTCTGTTTTTT. The chain has TRBV20-1 and TRBJ1-4, with D hard to call. V dropped 4 bases and J dropped 14 bases, with 11 bases sitting between them. In germline, CDR1 is DFQATT, CDR2 SNEGSKA (reference sequence). This CDR3 has 10 amino acids.

This clone was seen a handful of times. The V call is TRBV11-3, the J call TRBJ2-7, with 8 bases that match TRBD1. The germline V gene has CDR1 SGHNT and CDR2 YENEEA. The trim removed 5 bases at V and 2 bases at J, leaving 5 bases unmatched. The CDR3 is 14 amino acids. The CDR3 here is CASSAGTGAYEQYF. The CDR3 nucleotides are TGTGCCAGCAGCGCTGGGACAGGCGCCTACGAGCAGTACTTC.

The CDR3 DNA reads as TGTGCCAGCAGCTTAGAATTAACCGGGGAGCTGTTTTTT. It specifies CASSLELTGELFF. The V and J genes are TRBV11-2 and TRBJ2-2, with no clear D. The CDR3 spans 13 residues. Trimming removed 0 bases at V and 5 bases at J, with 4 bases between. Germline-derived CDR1 and CDR2 are SGHAT and FQNNGV.